A selection of T cell receptor beta chains follows, all from one sample in a study of blood T cell repertoires in COVID-19. Data came from immunoSEQ multiplex PCR; TCRdb stores just in-frame clones and leaves some out. The table includes about 68,000 clones, about 82% detected once. Sequencing was done on a sample of peripheral blood. Receptors originate from a man aged 50 to 60 with acute or convalescent COVID-19. CDR3s include the opening cysteine and the closing phenylalanine or tryptophan. The D gene is left open where the match is weak. Size is stated for part of the rows, as once, few or many counts, or as a class when the clone is expanded.

d_gene	abundance	v_gene	j_gene	CDR3aa	CDR3nt
TRBD1	NA	TRBV19	TRBJ1-2	CASSTWDRGNYGYTF	TGTGCCAGTAGTACATGGGACAGGGGTAACTATGGCTACACCTTC
TRBD1	NA	TRBV27	TRBJ2-7	CASSPIRAGGEQYF	TGTGCCAGCAGTCCTATAAGGGCAGGGGGCGAGCAGTACTTC
NA	NA	TRBV27	TRBJ1-2	CASSLLSGNSYGYTF	TGTGCCAGCAGTTTATTATCAGGGAATAGTTATGGCTACACCTTC
NA	NA	TRBV30	TRBJ1-3	CAWSAGGSGNTIYF	TGTGCCTGGAGCGCGGGGGGCTCTGGAAACACCATATATTTT
NA	NA	TRBV12-5	TRBJ2-7	CASGLVPGHYYEQYF	TGTGCTAGTGGTTTGGTACCCGGACACTATTACGAGCAGTACTTC
NA	NA	TRBV7-9	TRBJ1-6	CASSMGGPPQSLHF	TGTGCCAGCAGCATGGGGGGGCCGCCTCAGTCCCTCCACTTT
NA	once	TRBV10-3	TRBJ1-6	CAISESGQRDSPLHF	TGTGCCATCAGTGAGTCGGGGCAGCGGGATTCACCCCTCCACTTT
NA	NA	TRBV9	TRBJ2-1	CASSVVSRSSYNEQFF	TGTGCCAGCAGCGTAGTCTCGCGGAGCTCCTACAATGAGCAGTTCTTC
NA	few	TRBV28	TRBJ2-7	CASSLNTGLGAYEQYF	TGTGCCAGCAGTTTAAACACGGGGTTAGGAGCCTACGAGCAGTACTTC
NA	NA	TRBV6-1	TRBJ1-3	CASSGHNPSSGNTIYF	TGTGCCAGCAGTGGACACAACCCGAGCTCTGGAAACACCATATATTTT
TRBD1	NA	TRBV12-5	TRBJ1-1	CASGLGQGRAFF	TGTGCTAGTGGTTTGGGACAGGGCAGAGCTTTCTTT
NA	NA	TRBV30	TRBJ2-3	CAWRNAGARDTQYF	TGTGCCTGGAGGAATGCGGGGGCCCGGGATACGCAGTATTTT
NA	NA	TRBV5-1	TRBJ1-4	CASSFQGTQEKLFF	TGCGCCAGCAGCTTTCAGGGGACACAGGAAAAACTGTTTTTT
TRBD1	NA	TRBV6-6	TRBJ1-2	CASSPGTGNNYGYTF	TGTGCCAGCAGCCCCGGGACAGGGAATAACTATGGCTACACCTTC
TRBD1	few	TRBV6-5	TRBJ1-6	CASSSVDRGNSPLHF	TGTGCCAGCAGTTCCGTGGACAGGGGAAATTCACCCCTCCACTTT
NA	NA	TRBV27	TRBJ1-3	CASSPGPGTGNTIYF	TGTGCCAGCAGTCCCGGCCCGGGAACTGGAAACACCATATATTTT
TRBD2	NA	TRBV4-1	TRBJ2-5	CASSQDEAGVPDF	TGCGCCAGCAGCCAAGATGAGGCGGGGGTCCCGGACTTC
TRBD1	NA	TRBV5-6	TRBJ1-2	CASSKTGQGGDGYTF	TGTGCCAGCAGCAAAACGGGACAGGGGGGAGATGGCTACACCTTC
NA	NA	TRBV5-1	TRBJ2-7	CASSPGTGVDEQYF	TGCGCCAGCAGCCCCGGGACGGGGGTTGACGAGCAGTACTTC
NA	NA	TRBV19	TRBJ1-4	CASSIGRRTNEKLFF	TGTGCCAGTAGTATTGGCCGGCGGACAAATGAAAAACTGTTTTTT
TRBD1	few	TRBV9	TRBJ2-3	CASSVWDRDTDTQYF	TGTGCCAGCAGCGTTTGGGACAGGGACACAGATACGCAGTATTTT
NA	NA	TRBV7-9	TRBJ2-7	CASSRLGAFGEQYF	TGTGCCAGCAGCCGCCTGGGAGCCTTCGGGGAGCAGTACTTC